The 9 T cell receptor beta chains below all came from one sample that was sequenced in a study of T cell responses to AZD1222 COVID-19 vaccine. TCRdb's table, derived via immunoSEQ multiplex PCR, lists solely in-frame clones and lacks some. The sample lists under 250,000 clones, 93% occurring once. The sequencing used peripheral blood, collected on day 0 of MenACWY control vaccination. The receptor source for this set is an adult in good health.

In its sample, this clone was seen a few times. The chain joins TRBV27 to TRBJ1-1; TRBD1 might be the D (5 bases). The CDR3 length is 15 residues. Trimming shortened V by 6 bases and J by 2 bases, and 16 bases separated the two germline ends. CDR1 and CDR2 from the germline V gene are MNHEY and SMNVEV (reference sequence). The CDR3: CASSPAGRINTEAFF. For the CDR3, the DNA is TGTGCCAGCAGCCCGGCGGGACGGATAAACACTGAAGCTTTCTTT.

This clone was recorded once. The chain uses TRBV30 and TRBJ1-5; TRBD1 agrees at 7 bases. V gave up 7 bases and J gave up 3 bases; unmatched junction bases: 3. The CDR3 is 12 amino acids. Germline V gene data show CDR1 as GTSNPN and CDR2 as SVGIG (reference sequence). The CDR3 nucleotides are TGTGCCTATGGACAGGACAATCAGCCCCAGCATTTT. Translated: CAYGQDNQPQHF.

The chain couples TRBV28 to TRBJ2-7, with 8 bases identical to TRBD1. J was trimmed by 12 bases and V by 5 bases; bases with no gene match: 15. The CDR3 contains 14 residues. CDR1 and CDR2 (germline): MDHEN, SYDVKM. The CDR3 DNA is TGTGCCAGCAGTACGACCGGGACAGGAACCGCGCCGTACTTC. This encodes CASSTTGTGTAPYF. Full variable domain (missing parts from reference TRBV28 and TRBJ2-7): DVKVTQSSRYLVKRTGEKVFLECVQDMDHENMFWYRQDPGLGLRLIYFSYDVKMKEKGDIPEGYSVSREKKERFSLILESASTNQTSMYLCASSTTGTGTAPYFGPGTRLTVT.

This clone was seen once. CDR3 in amino acids: CASKSSGNTIYF. The CDR3 DNA follows: TGTGCCAGCAAAAGCTCTGGAAACACCATATATTTT. This rearrangement joins TRBV12-3 or TRBV12-4 to TRBJ1-3; D unresolved. The V end was cut by 7 bases, the J end by 0 bases, with 4 bases between. This CDR3 has 12 residues.

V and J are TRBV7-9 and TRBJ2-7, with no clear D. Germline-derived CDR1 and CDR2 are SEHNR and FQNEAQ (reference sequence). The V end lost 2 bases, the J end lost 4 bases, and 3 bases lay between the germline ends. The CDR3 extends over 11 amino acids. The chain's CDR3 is CASSLNYEQYF. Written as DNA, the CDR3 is TGTGCCAGCAGCTTAAATTACGAGCAGTACTTC.

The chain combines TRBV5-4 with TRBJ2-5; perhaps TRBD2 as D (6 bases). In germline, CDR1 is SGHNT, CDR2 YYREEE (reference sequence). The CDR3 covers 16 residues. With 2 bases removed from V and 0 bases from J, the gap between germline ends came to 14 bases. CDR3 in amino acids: CASSFAVAGNQETQYF. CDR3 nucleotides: TGTGCCAGCAGCTTCGCCGTCGCGGGAAACCAAGAGACCCAGTACTTC.

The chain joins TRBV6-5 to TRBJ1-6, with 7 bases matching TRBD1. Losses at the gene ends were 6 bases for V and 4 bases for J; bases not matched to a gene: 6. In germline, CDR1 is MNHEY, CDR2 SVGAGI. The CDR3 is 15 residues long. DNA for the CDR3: TGTGCCAGCAGCCGGGGACAGTCGTATAATTCACCCCTCCACTTT. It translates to CASSRGQSYNSPLHF.

CDR3 DNA: TGTGCCAGTAGTATGGGCGGGTTAAGCTCCTACGAGCAGTACTTC. Protein sequence: CASSMGGLSSYEQYF. The chain links TRBV19 to TRBJ2-7; tentative D call: TRBD2 (5 bases). Trimming left V 3 bases short and J 0 bases short, with 12 bases between. Germline V lookup: CDR1 LNHDA, CDR2 SQIVND (reference sequence). The length of the CDR3 is 15 residues.

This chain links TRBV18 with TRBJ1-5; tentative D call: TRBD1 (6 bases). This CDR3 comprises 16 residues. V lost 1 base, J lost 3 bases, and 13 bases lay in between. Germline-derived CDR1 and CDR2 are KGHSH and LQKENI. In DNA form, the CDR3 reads TGTGCCAGCTCACCACAGGAGGGGGGGGACAATCAGCCCCAGCATTTT. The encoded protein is CASSPQEGGDNQPQHF.